What follows are 3 T cell receptor beta chains derived from one specimen sequenced in a study of blood T cell repertoires in COVID-19. Assay used: immunoSEQ multiplex PCR; TCRdb lists only in-frame clones, some missing. The sample lists roughly 180,000 clones, over 80% seen once, with 10% to 15% in the top ten. The material sequenced was PBMCs or T cells enriched from blood (not recorded which). These receptor sequences come from a woman aged 55-70 years who had recovered from COVID-19.

V is TRBV2 and J is TRBJ2-7; 11 bases are shared with TRBD1. CDR1 is SNHLY and CDR2 is FYNNEI in the germline V gene. The CDR3 sequence is 14 residues long. The ends lost 6 bases at V and 3 bases at J; junction bases unmatched: 4. CDR3: CASRTGTGGYEQYF. DNA of the CDR3: TGTGCCAGCAGGACGGGGACAGGGGGCTACGAGCAGTACTTC.

This rearrangement joins TRBV28 to TRBJ2-1; D is possibly TRBD1 (6 bases). Germline CDR1 reads MDHEN; CDR2 reads SYDVKM. Trimming took off 2 bases at V and 8 bases at J, with 22 bases between the two ends. This CDR3 spans 17 amino acids. CDR3 amino acids: CASSLKSGTSPSDEQFF. CDR3 nucleotide sequence: TGTGCCAGCAGTTTAAAATCCGGGACATCCCCGTCCGATGAGCAGTTCTTC.

The chain combines TRBV5-1 with TRBJ1-2; 9 bases line up with TRBD1. The V segment lost 4 bases and the J segment 4 bases; nucleotides outside the gene matches: 5. Germline CDR1 SGHRS, CDR2 YFSETQ. CDR3 length: 14 residues. CDR3 protein: CASSPTGQGYGYTF. CDR3 DNA sequence: TGCGCCAGCAGCCCCACGGGACAGGGCTATGGCTACACCTTC. Full variable domain (missing parts from reference TRBV5-1 and TRBJ1-2): KAGVTQTPRYLIKTRGQQVTLSCSPISGHRSVSWYQQTPGQGLQFLFEYFSETQRNKGNFPGRFSGRQFSNSRSEMNVSTLELGDSALYLCASSPTGQGYGYTFGSGTRLTVV.